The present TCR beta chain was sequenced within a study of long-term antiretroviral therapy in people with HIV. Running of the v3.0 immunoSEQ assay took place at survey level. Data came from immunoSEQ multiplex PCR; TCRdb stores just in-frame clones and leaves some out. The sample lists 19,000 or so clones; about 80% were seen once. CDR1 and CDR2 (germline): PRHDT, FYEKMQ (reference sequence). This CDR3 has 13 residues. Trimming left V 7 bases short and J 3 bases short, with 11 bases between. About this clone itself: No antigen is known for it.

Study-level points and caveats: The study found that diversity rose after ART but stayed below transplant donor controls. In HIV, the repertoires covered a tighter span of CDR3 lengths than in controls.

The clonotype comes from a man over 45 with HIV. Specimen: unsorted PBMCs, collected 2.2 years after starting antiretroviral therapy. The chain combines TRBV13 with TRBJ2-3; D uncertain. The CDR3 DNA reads TGTGCCAGCAATAGGGCGAAGACAGATACGCAGTATTTT. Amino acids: CASNRAKTDTQYF.